The 14 T cell receptor beta chains reported below all come from one sample, sequenced in a study of neoadjuvant nivolumab and ipilimumab in lung cancer. Sequencing used immunoSEQ multiplex PCR; TCRdb keeps in-frame clones, though not all of them. The sample lists under 50,000 clones, about 89% occurring once. This specimen was blood, taken before neoadjuvant nivolumab, alone or with ipilimumab. The receptor source for this set is an adult with non-small cell lung cancer. Some clones in this sample may be carry-over from other donors' samples.

The chain links TRBV29-1 to TRBJ2-1, with D perhaps assigned TRBD1 or TRBD2 (5 bases each). The CDR3 extends over 14 amino acids. Germline V gene lookup returns CDR1 SQVTM and CDR2 ANQGSEA. V was cut by 7 bases and J by 3 bases, with 16 bases left in between. The CDR3 DNA is TGCAGCGGGGGACCCGGGACCAACTACAATGAGCAGTTCTTC. This codes for CSGGPGTNYNEQFF.

This clone appeared a few times. V and J are TRBV6-6 and TRBJ2-3; D possibly matches TRBD1 or TRBD2 (5 bases each). From germline, CDR1 is MNHNY and CDR2 SVGAGI (reference sequence). This CDR3 is 13 amino acids long. The V gene lost 5 bases and the J gene lost 3 bases, with 9 bases spanning the gap. In DNA form, the CDR3 reads TGTGCCAGCAGTCAGAGGGGTACAGATACGCAGTATTTT. Translation: CASSQRGTDTQYF.

The V gene is TRBV7-9, the J gene TRBJ2-7; no clear D gene. The CDR3 contains 14 residues. Trimming took off 2 bases at V and 2 bases at J, with 10 bases between the two ends. Germline V lookup: CDR1 SEHNR, CDR2 FQNEAQ (reference sequence). In nucleotides, the CDR3 is TGTGCCAGCAGCTTATTAGGCCAGACCTACGAGCAGTACTTC. As protein: CASSLLGQTYEQYF.

The rearrangement uses TRBV11-2 and TRBJ1-5; D not certain. CDR3 length: 12 amino acids. Looked up from germline, CDR1 is SGHAT and CDR2 is FQNNGV. Trimming took 1 base from V and 9 from J, leaving 7 bases between them. The CDR3 bases are TGTGCCAGCAGCTTAGGCGCGGGGCCCCAGCATTTT. Its translation is CASSLGAGPQHF.

The chain is built from TRBV5-4 and TRBJ2-7; D possibly matches TRBD1 or TRBD2 (5 bases each). The V end lost 0 bases, the J end lost 0 bases, and 10 bases lay between the germline ends. Germline CDR1 and CDR2: SGHNT and YYREEE (reference sequence). CDR3 length: 15 residues. The CDR3 DNA is TGTGCCAGCAGCTTGGCGGGACGCCTCTCCTACGAGCAGTACTTC. It is translated as CASSLAGRLSYEQYF.

V usage is TRBV5-4 and J usage is TRBJ2-5; 9 bases agree with TRBD2. This CDR3 has 16 residues. V shed 0 bases and J 2 bases; nucleotides not matched to a gene: 5. Germline V gene lookup returns CDR1 SGHNT and CDR2 YYREEE (reference sequence). The DNA of the CDR3 is TGTGCCAGCAGCTTGGAGGCTAGCGGGGCTCAAGAGACCCAGTACTTC. It codes for CASSLEASGAQETQYF.

The rearrangement links TRBV11-1 to TRBJ1-2; D is unclear. Germline CDR1 reads SGHAT; CDR2 reads FQDESV (reference sequence). The CDR3 covers 13 residues. V lost 1 base and J 3 bases, leaving 6 bases between the germline ends. CDR3 residues: CASSLGTDYGYTF. CDR3 DNA sequence: TGTGCCAGCAGCTTAGGTACAGACTATGGCTACACCTTC.

The DNA for the CDR3 is TGTGCCAGTGACCGGGACAGGGGGCGTTGGAATCAGCCCCAGCATTTT. It encodes CASDRDRGRWNQPQHF. The chain is built from TRBV19 and TRBJ1-5, with 12 bases identical to TRBD1. The CDR3 runs 16 residues. Losses at the gene ends were 8 bases for V and 4 bases for J; bases not matched to a gene: 9. The germline CDR1 and CDR2 sequences are LNHDA and SQIVND (reference sequence).

The chain is built from TRBV11-3 and TRBJ2-2; 8 bases are shared with TRBD1. The CDR3 consists of 16 residues. Germline V gives CDR1 SGHNT, CDR2 YENEEA. V lost 5 bases and J lost 2; bases outside the gene matches: 7. CDR3 DNA: TGTGCCAGCAGCCACCGGGACAGGCGAAACACCGGGGAGCTGTTTTTT. This gives the protein CASSHRDRRNTGELFF.

V gene TRBV5-4 combines with J gene TRBJ2-1, with 13 positions matching TRBD2. This CDR3 spans 16 amino acids. Germline V gives CDR1 SGHNT, CDR2 YYREEE (reference sequence). The J segment lost 1 base and the V segment lost 4 bases, leaving 2 bases of the junction unmatched. CDR3 nucleotides: TGTGCCAGCAGCGCGGGACTAGCGGGGTCCTACAATGAGCAGTTCTTC. Protein: CASSAGLAGSYNEQFF. Together with reference TRBV5-4 and TRBJ2-1, the CDR3 gives the full variable domain: ETGVTQSPTHLIKTRGQQVTLRCSSQSGHNTVSWYQQALGQGPQFIFQYYREEENGRGNFPPRFSGLQFPNYSSELNVNALELDDSALYLCASSAGLAGSYNEQFFGPGTRLTVL.

This clone was detected once. The rearrangement links TRBV7-6 to TRBJ2-2, with D maybe TRBD2 (6 bases). In germline, CDR1 is SGHVS, CDR2 FNYEAQ. The CDR3 loop spans 16 amino acids. V was cut by 3 bases and J by 3 bases, with 14 bases left in between. The CDR3 DNA is TGTGCCAGCAGCTTGCCCCGGCAGCGGGACACCGGGGAGCTGTTTTTT. It translates to CASSLPRQRDTGELFF.

The chain uses TRBV4-1 and TRBJ2-5; tentative D call: TRBD1 (6 bases). V lost 1 base to trimming and J lost 2 bases, with 11 bases between them. The CDR3 contains 15 residues. Looked up from germline, CDR1 is MGHRA and CDR2 is YSYEKL. This CDR3 is CASSQGGQIQETQYF. In DNA, the CDR3 is TGCGCCAGCAGCCAAGGCGGACAGATACAAGAGACCCAGTACTTC.

This chain joins TRBV5-1 and TRBJ1-1; D gene unclear. Germline V gene sequence: CDR1 SGHRS, CDR2 YFSETQ. Trimming stripped 2 bases from V and 0 bases from J, with 11 bases between. CDR3 length equals 15 residues. CDR3 residues: CASSLVAGLNTEAFF. CDR3 DNA: TGCGCCAGCAGCTTAGTGGCAGGTTTGAACACTGAAGCTTTCTTT. The whole variable domain, remainder taken from reference TRBV5-1 and TRBJ1-1, is KAGVTQTPRYLIKTRGQQVTLSCSPISGHRSVSWYQQTPGQGLQFLFEYFSETQRNKGNFPGRFSGRQFSNSRSEMNVSTLELGDSALYLCASSLVAGLNTEAFFGQGTRLTVV.

J is TRBJ1-2 and V is TRBV30; D gene unclear. Germline V gives CDR1 GTSNPN, CDR2 SVGIG (reference sequence). The CDR3 consists of 12 residues. V shed 3 bases and J shed 7 bases, with 12 bases lying between them. CDR3 region: CAWSPTKAGYTF. The CDR3 DNA follows: TGTGCCTGGAGCCCTACTAAGGCTGGCTACACCTTC. Drawing the rest from reference TRBV30 and TRBJ1-2, the complete variable domain is SQTIHQWPATLVQPVGSPLSLECTVEGTSNPNLYWYRQAAGRGLQLLFYSVGIGQISSEVPQNLSASRPQDRQFILSSKKLLLSDSGFYLCAWSPTKAGYTFGSGTRLTVV.